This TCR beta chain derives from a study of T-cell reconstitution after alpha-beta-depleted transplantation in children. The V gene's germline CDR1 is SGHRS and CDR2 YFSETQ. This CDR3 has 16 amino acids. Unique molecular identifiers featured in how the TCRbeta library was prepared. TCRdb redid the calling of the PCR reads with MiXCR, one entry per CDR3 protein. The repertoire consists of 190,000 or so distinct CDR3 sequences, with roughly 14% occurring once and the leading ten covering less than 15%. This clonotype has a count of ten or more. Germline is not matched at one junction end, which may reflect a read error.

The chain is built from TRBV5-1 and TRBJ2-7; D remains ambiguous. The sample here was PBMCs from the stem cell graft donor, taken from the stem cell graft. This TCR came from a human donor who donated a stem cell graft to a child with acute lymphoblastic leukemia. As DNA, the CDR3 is TGCGCCAGCAGCTTGGTCGTTACGACGGCGTCCTGCGAGCAGTACTTC. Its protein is CASSLVVTTASCEQYF.